Shown below are 24 T cell receptor beta chains from a single sample sequenced in a study of T-cell memory formation after mild COVID-19. TCRdb ran MiXCR on the 5' RACE reads and lists one entry per CDR3 protein. The data show some 300,000 distinct CDR3 sequences, approximately 22% seen once. The source material was PBMCs or a T cell subset sorted from them (not recorded which). Source of these receptors: a man younger than 35 who had mild COVID-19 (a few samples of this study predate the infection). Cell type and time point are not known.

This clonotype was observed a few times. V is TRBV12-3 or TRBV12-4 and J is TRBJ2-3; D is possibly TRBD1 or TRBD2 (5 bases each). The CDR3 totals 14 residues. The ends were cut back, 5 bases at V and 5 bases at J, with 14 bases in the middle. Here the CDR3 reads CASSPTGRGDTQYF. CDR3 sequence (DNA): TGTGCCAGCAGTCCAACGGGACGGGGAGATACGCAGTATTTT.

Only a few counts were recorded for this clonotype. This chain links TRBV4-2 with TRBJ2-5; D may match TRBD1 or TRBD2 (5 bases each). Trimming removed 2 bases from V and 5 bases from J, with 21 bases in between. The CDR3 consists of 17 residues. The germline CDR1 and CDR2 sequences are LGHNA and YNFKEQ. The CDR3 region is CASSQKNRGRAGETQYF. The CDR3 DNA reads TGTGCCAGCAGCCAAAAGAACCGGGGCCGGGCTGGGGAGACCCAGTACTTC.

This clonotype was seen only once. The rearrangement uses TRBV29-1 and TRBJ2-1, with D possibly called TRBD1 or TRBD2 (5 bases each). Germline V gene lookup returns CDR1 SQVTM and CDR2 ANQGSEA. The CDR3 extends over 14 amino acids. Trimming left V 5 bases short and J 7 bases short, with 18 bases between. CDR3 amino acids: CSVFEGRYQNEQFF. In DNA form, the CDR3 reads TGCAGCGTTTTCGAGGGGCGCTACCAAAATGAGCAGTTCTTC.

This clonotype was seen more than once but under ten times. The V gene is TRBV7-2, the J gene TRBJ1-1, with 7 bases lining up with TRBD1. Germline trimming cut 2 bases from V and 1 base from J; bases unmatched to any gene: 4. The CDR3 length is 15 residues. Germline CDR1 reads SGHTA; CDR2 reads FQGNSA. The CDR3 reads CASSLLGTANTEAFF. The DNA for the CDR3 is TGTGCCAGCAGCTTATTAGGGACAGCGAACACTGAAGCTTTCTTT.

This clonotype was seen more than once but under ten times. V and J are TRBV5-5 and TRBJ1-5; TRBD1 matches at 12 bases. The CDR3 spans 15 residues. Germline lookup yields CDR1 SGHKS and CDR2 YYEKEE (reference sequence). V lost 4 bases and J lost 5; bases outside the gene matches: 4. CDR3 coding DNA: TGTGCCAGCAGCCGGGGACAGGGGGCGCATCAGCCCCAGCATTTT. It is translated as CASSRGQGAHQPQHF.

This clonotype was seen a handful of times. The gene calls are TRBV27 and TRBJ1-1; 7 nucleotides line up with TRBD1. Germline values: CDR1 MNHEY, CDR2 SMNVEV (reference sequence). The CDR3 has 16 amino acids. The V and J ends lost 5 bases and 5 bases, in that order; junction bases with no gene match: 14. The CDR3 region has the DNA TGTGCCAGCAGTCCTTACCCGAGGGGGCAGGGTACTGAAGCTTTCTTT. This gives the protein CASSPYPRGQGTEAFF.

This clonotype has more than one count but fewer than ten. The chain carries TRBV7-2 and TRBJ1-6; D remains ambiguous. CDR1 is SGHTA and CDR2 is FQGNSA in the germline V gene. The germline V and J ends were trimmed by 3 bases and 6 bases, with 9 bases remaining between them. The CDR3 spans 14 residues. Here the CDR3 DNA reads TGTGCCAGCAGCTTGTCCAGATTTAATTCACCCCTCCACTTT. This encodes CASSLSRFNSPLHF.

A few counts support this clonotype. The gene calls are TRBV9 and TRBJ2-1, with 8 bases matching TRBD2. CDR1 and CDR2 from the germline V gene are SGDLS and YYNGEE. The CDR3 contains 15 residues. The V segment lost 4 bases and the J segment 6 bases; nucleotides outside the gene matches: 9. As DNA, the CDR3 is TGTGCCAGCAGCCCCCGGACTAGCCTCCTCAATGAGCAGTTCTTC. Its translation is CASSPRTSLLNEQFF.

This clonotype was seen more than once but under ten times. This chain joins TRBV4-1 and TRBJ2-5, with a weak D call TRBD1 (6 bases). This CDR3 is built from 16 residues. Trimming left V 0 bases short and J 5 bases short, with 16 bases between. CDR1 is MGHRA, CDR2 YSYEKL, per germline. CDR3 region: CASSQDRQGWDETQYF. CDR3 DNA sequence: TGCGCCAGCAGCCAAGATCGTCAGGGGTGGGATGAGACCCAGTACTTC.

This chain joins TRBV20-1 and TRBJ1-2, with D possibly being TRBD1 (5 bases). V shed 5 bases and J shed 6 bases, with 13 bases lying between them. Germline CDR1 is DFQATT and CDR2 is SNEGSKA (reference sequence). The CDR3 length is 12 residues. CDR3 in amino acids: CSAQTRQHGYTF. DNA of the CDR3: TGCAGTGCTCAGACCCGACAGCATGGCTACACCTTC.

DNA of the CDR3: TGCAGTGCCCAGGCCGGGACAGGGACGGGTTACTACACCTTC. It translates to CSAQAGTGTGYYTF. The chain has TRBV20-1 and TRBJ1-2, with 9 bases matching TRBD1. Germline V gene sequence: CDR1 DFQATT, CDR2 SNEGSKA (reference sequence). The junction had 15 bases not matched to a gene; V was cut back by 6 bases and J by 10 bases. There are 14 residues in the CDR3.

This chain connects TRBV7-3 to TRBJ2-2, with 9 bases identical to TRBD1. Germline trimming cut 6 bases from V and 3 bases from J; bases unmatched to any gene: 2. The CDR3 consists of 14 residues. Germline assignment: CDR1 SGHTA and CDR2 FQGTGA. In DNA form, the CDR3 reads TGTGCCAGCAGGGGACAGGGATACACCGGGGAGCTGTTTTTT. It codes for CASRGQGYTGELFF.

The chain employs TRBV3-2 and TRBJ2-7; the table's D call, TRBD1, has no DNA check behind it. TRBV3-2 constitutes a pseudogene. CDR3 size: 14 residues. The DNA of the CDR3 is TGTGCCAGCAGCAGAGGCGACAGGGCCTACGAGCAGTACGTC. It codes for CASSRGDRAYEQYV.

This clonotype was counted between two and nine times. The chain employs TRBV10-3 and TRBJ1-1; D is undetermined. Germline V gene lookup returns CDR1 ENHRY and CDR2 SYGVKD. Trimming removed 10 bases from V and 6 bases from J, with 9 bases in between. The CDR3 covers 10 residues. Here the CDR3 DNA reads TGTGCCACCCAGCCGGCTGAAGCTTTCTTT. Protein sequence: CATQPAEAFF.

CDR3 DNA: TGTGCCAGCAGCTCTGGTGGGGGGGGCCAAGAGACCCAGTACTTC. This sequence encodes CASSSGGGGQETQYF. V and J are TRBV7-3 and TRBJ2-5, with 7 positions matching TRBD2. This CDR3 has 15 amino acids. The germline V gene encodes CDR1 SGHTA and CDR2 FQGTGA. The junction had 6 bases not matched to a gene; V was cut back by 4 bases and J by 1 base.

This sequence joins TRBV6-2 or TRBV6-3 and TRBJ2-7; D gene uncertain. Germline V lookup: CDR1 MNHEY, CDR2 SVGEGT. There are 15 residues in the CDR3. V lost 2 bases and J lost 3, with 14 bases in between. The CDR3 nucleotides read TGTGCCAGCAGTTACCCTCCGCTGGGATACTACGAGCAGTACTTC. It translates to CASSYPPLGYYEQYF.

This clonotype was observed a handful of times. The V and J genes are TRBV20-1 and TRBJ2-7, with D tentatively TRBD1 (7 bases). The CDR3 is made up of 19 amino acids. Germline CDR1 reads DFQATT; CDR2 reads SNEGSKA (reference sequence). Trimming cost V 3 bases and J 3 bases, with 30 bases left between them. The CDR3 DNA reads TGCAGTGCTAGGGGGGGTCCGGGGACAGATAGAGGGGCCTACTACGAGCAGTACTTC. It codes for CSARGGPGTDRGAYYEQYF.

The rearrangement links TRBV7-9 to TRBJ2-2; 8 bases align to TRBD1. J was trimmed by 0 bases and V by 5 bases; bases with no gene match: 5. The V gene's germline CDR1 is SEHNR and CDR2 FQNEAQ (reference sequence). This CDR3 has 16 residues. The CDR3 sequence: CASSRQGPPNTGELFF. In DNA form, the CDR3 reads TGTGCCAGCAGCCGACAGGGGCCCCCGAACACCGGGGAGCTGTTTTTT.

This clonotype turned up a few times. The rearrangement links TRBV29-1 to TRBJ2-3; TRBD2 might be the D (6 bases). CDR3 length equals 12 residues. Trimming removed 3 bases at V and 4 bases at J, with 8 bases between. Germline V gene sequence: CDR1 SQVTM, CDR2 ANQGSEA. CDR3 bases: TGCAGCGTTGATGGGACTTCAGATACGCAGTATTTT. It yields the protein CSVDGTSDTQYF.

This clonotype appeared a few times. V and J are TRBV6-5 and TRBJ2-2, with D tentatively TRBD1 (6 bases). CDR3 length: 15 amino acids. V lost 6 bases and J lost 4, with 15 bases in between. Germline V lookup: CDR1 MNHEY, CDR2 SVGAGI. This chain's CDR3 is CASRVTYRATGELFF. Here the CDR3 DNA reads TGTGCCAGCAGAGTTACTTACAGGGCCACCGGGGAGCTGTTTTTT.

V and J are TRBV7-2 and TRBJ1-4; D gene unclear. Trimming cost V 6 bases and J 2 bases, with 10 bases left between them. The CDR3 consists of 14 residues. Germline V gene sequence: CDR1 SGHTA, CDR2 FQGNSA. The CDR3, as DNA: TGTGCCAGCAGACCCCCGGGTACTAATGAAAAACTGTTTTTT. This sequence encodes CASRPPGTNEKLFF.

The chain combines TRBV20-1 with TRBJ2-3, with D perhaps matching TRBD2 (6 bases). The CDR3 extends over 14 amino acids. Germline V gives CDR1 DFQATT, CDR2 SNEGSKA (reference sequence). V shed 6 bases and J shed 4 bases, with 17 bases lying between them. The CDR3 here is CSAARLGGADTQYF. The DNA for the CDR3 is TGCAGTGCCGCCCGCCTAGGAGGGGCAGATACGCAGTATTTT.

The chain is built from TRBV11-3 and TRBJ2-7; D is uncertain. Germline V lookup: CDR1 SGHNT, CDR2 YENEEA. The CDR3 has 15 residues. With 4 bases removed from V and 7 bases from J, the gap between germline ends came to 20 bases. DNA of the CDR3: TGTGCCAGCAGCTCTCCTGGAGCTGGCATAGTGGAGCAGTACTTC. The encoded protein is CASSSPGAGIVEQYF.

This clonotype was counted between two and nine times. The chain recombines TRBV5-1 with TRBJ2-5; D gene unclear. Germline CDR1 and CDR2: SGHRS and YFSETQ. Deletions cut 0 bases from V and 5 bases from J, with 11 bases between. This CDR3 is 14 amino acids long. The CDR3 loop is CASSLGLQRETQYF. CDR3 in DNA: TGCGCCAGCAGCTTGGGTCTACAGAGGGAGACCCAGTACTTC.